One and the same sample provided the 16 T cell receptor beta chains below, sequenced in a study of cytomegalovirus exposure and HLA in healthy donors (dated by TCRdb to the late 2010s). The library was produced with the immunoSEQ multiplex PCR assay. A mixture of 60 forward primers for TCR Vbeta segments and 13 reverse primers for TCR Jbeta segments was used in the multiplex PCR. In its TCRdb copy, this immuneACCESS table keeps in-frame sequences only and misses some clones. Where compared with another copy, unresolved V genes explain less than half of these, and the others have no known cause. In all, the sample holds around 99,000 clones, and roughly 82% of those were seen once. Approximately 4.2% of the sample rests with the top ten. The sequencing input was PBMCs. The receptors were sampled from a male donor in good health and CMV-seronegative.

Only a few counts were recorded for this clone. The chain couples TRBV28 to TRBJ1-5; 8 nucleotides match TRBD1. The J segment lost 7 bases and the V segment lost 4 bases, leaving 3 bases of the junction unmatched. Germline CDR1 MDHEN, CDR2 SYDVKM. The CDR3 spans 13 residues. The CDR3 sequence is CASSSGTGQPQHF. CDR3 nucleotides: TGTGCCAGCAGTTCAGGGACAGGACAGCCCCAGCATTTT.

CDR3 coding DNA: TGTGCCAGCAGCTTTATTCCGACAGGACAGACCTATGGCTACACCTTC. The encoded protein is CASSFIPTGQTYGYTF. V gene TRBV7-2 combines with J gene TRBJ1-2; weak D call: TRBD1 (6 bases). CDR1 is SGHTA, CDR2 FQGNSA, per germline. V was shortened by 3 bases and J by 4 bases, with 18 bases between the two germline ends. This CDR3 has 16 residues.

V and J are TRBV18 and TRBJ2-7; 8 positions agree with TRBD1. The CDR3 loop spans 14 amino acids. V was pared by 3 bases and J by 2 bases, with 3 bases of the junction left unmatched. Germline CDR1 reads KGHSH; CDR2 reads LQKENI. Written as DNA, the CDR3 is TGTGCCAGCTCACCCGGACAGGGTACCTACGAGCAGTACTTC. It is translated as CASSPGQGTYEQYF.

V usage is TRBV2 and J usage is TRBJ2-5; no clear D. This CDR3 contains 11 residues. Germline V gene lookup returns CDR1 SNHLY and CDR2 FYNNEI. V gave up 4 bases and J gave up 5 bases, with 5 bases separating them. The CDR3 DNA is TGTGCCAGCAGTGTATCGGAGACCCAGTACTTC. As protein: CASSVSETQYF.

The rearrangement links TRBV6-1 to TRBJ1-5, with TRBD1 matching 10 bases. Germline-derived CDR1 and CDR2 are MNHNS and SASEGT. With V trimmed by 8 bases and J by 7 bases, 5 bases remained unmatched. The CDR3 spans 13 residues. The CDR3 DNA is TGTGCCAGCGACAGGGGGCCTGGGCAGCCCCAGCATTTT. This gives the protein CASDRGPGQPQHF.

The J gene is TRBJ1-5, the V gene TRBV7-6, with D perhaps matching TRBD1 (6 bases). Trimming shortened V by 5 bases and J by 4 bases, and 27 bases separated the two germline ends. The CDR3 has 19 residues. CDR1 is SGHVS and CDR2 is FNYEAQ in the germline V gene. CDR3 nucleotides: TGTGCCAGCAGCCTACCGACACCTAACTGGGGGCAAGATAATCAGCCCCAGCATTTT. Protein product: CASSLPTPNWGQDNQPQHF.

The CDR3 protein is CASSLFIIGQNTEAFF. The CDR3 coding sequence is TGTGCCAGCAGTTTATTCATTATTGGACAGAACACTGAAGCTTTCTTT. The rearrangement links TRBV28 to TRBJ1-1, with D possibly matching TRBD1 (5 bases). CDR3 size: 16 residues. V lost 1 base, J lost 1 base, and 13 bases lay in between. Germline V gene lookup returns CDR1 MDHEN and CDR2 SYDVKM.

V gene TRBV6-5 combines with J gene TRBJ2-3, with D perhaps matching TRBD2 (6 bases). Germline V gene lookup returns CDR1 MNHEY and CDR2 SVGAGI. V lost 8 bases and J 9 bases, leaving 12 bases between the germline ends. This CDR3 comprises 11 residues. CDR3 in DNA: TGTGCCAGCGCGAGCGGAGGGACGCAGTATTTT. The encoded protein is CASASGGTQYF.

The V gene is TRBV6-5, the J gene TRBJ2-4, with D maybe TRBD2 (7 bases). Germline CDR1 MNHEY, CDR2 SVGAGI. Between the trimmed V and J ends, which lost 5 bases and 6 bases, there was a span of 14 bases. This CDR3 spans 14 amino acids. The CDR3 DNA reads as TGTGCCAGCAGTAGGGGGGAGGGATTAAACATTCAGTACTTC. Translated: CASSRGEGLNIQYF.

V is TRBV7-8 and J is TRBJ2-6; 12 bases match TRBD1. V shed 3 bases, J shed 3 bases, and the junction held 9 bases outside the gene matches. The CDR3 sequence is 19 residues long. Germline V gives CDR1 SGHVS, CDR2 FQNEAQ. The CDR3 sequence is CASSLSGDRGRLGANVLTF. For the CDR3, the DNA is TGTGCCAGCAGCTTGAGTGGGGACAGGGGGCGTCTTGGGGCCAACGTCCTGACTTTC. Full variable domain (missing parts from reference TRBV7-8 and TRBJ2-6): GAGVSQSPRYKVAKRGQDVALRCDPISGHVSLFWYQQALGQGPEFLTYFQNEAQLDKSGLPSDRFFAERPEGSVSTLKIQRTQQEDSAVYLCASSLSGDRGRLGANVLTFGAGSRLTVL.

V gene TRBV6-1 combines with J gene TRBJ2-2, with TRBD2 as a possible D gene (6 bases). Germline lookup yields CDR1 MNHNS and CDR2 SASEGT. The CDR3 sequence is 15 residues long. V gave up 3 bases and J gave up 6 bases, with 14 bases separating them. The DNA for the CDR3 is TGTGCCAGCAGTGACAACTTAGGGGAGGCCGGGGAGCTGTTTTTT. Amino acids: CASSDNLGEAGELFF.

V usage is TRBV6-6 and J usage is TRBJ2-1; 9 bases are a match to TRBD2. This CDR3 is 14 amino acids long. The V segment lost 8 bases and the J segment 12 bases; nucleotides outside the gene matches: 14. CDR1 and CDR2 from the germline V gene are MNHNY and SVGAGI (reference sequence). CDR3 coding DNA: TGTGCCAGCCTCGAGCGGGAGGTTAGGGGGGGGCAGTTCTTC. It is translated as CASLEREVRGGQFF.

V is TRBV5-1 and J is TRBJ2-3; 13 nucleotides match TRBD2. The germline V gene has CDR1 SGHRS and CDR2 YFSETQ. V shed 4 bases, J shed 0 bases, and the junction held 11 bases outside the gene matches. The length of the CDR3 is 19 residues. Written as DNA, the CDR3 is TGCGCCAGCAGCCCGGGACTAGCGGGGTCCTTTTCTAGCACAGATACGCAGTATTTT. It yields the protein CASSPGLAGSFSSTDTQYF. Full variable domain (missing parts from reference TRBV5-1 and TRBJ2-3): KAGVTQTPRYLIKTRGQQVTLSCSPISGHRSVSWYQQTPGQGLQFLFEYFSETQRNKGNFPGRFSGRQFSNSRSEMNVSTLELGDSALYLCASSPGLAGSFSSTDTQYFGPGTRLTVL.

A few counts support this clone. The rearrangement links TRBV30 to TRBJ1-4; no clear D gene. The CDR3 consists of 15 residues. Germline assignment: CDR1 GTSNPN and CDR2 SVGIG (reference sequence). V was trimmed by 0 bases and J by 7 bases, leaving 15 bases between them. CDR3 loop: CAWSVQGSFGEKLFF. CDR3 DNA: TGTGCCTGGAGTGTACAAGGGAGCTTCGGTGAAAAACTGTTTTTT.

The rearrangement links TRBV2 to TRBJ2-1; possible D gene TRBD2, 5 bases. The germline V and J ends were trimmed by 7 bases and 4 bases, with 11 bases remaining between them. CDR3 length: 13 residues. Looked up from germline, CDR1 is SNHLY and CDR2 is FYNNEI. CDR3 nucleotides: TGTGCCAGCAATGAGCGGCAATACAATGAGCAGTTCTTC. This sequence encodes CASNERQYNEQFF.

Turning to this clone: Distinct nucleotide sequences in the sample also encode this CDR3. The chain is built from TRBV7-2 and TRBJ1-2; 9 positions match TRBD1. The V segment lost 4 bases and the J segment 5 bases; nucleotides outside the gene matches: 2. This CDR3 is 13 amino acids long. Per the germline V gene, CDR1 is SGHTA and CDR2 is FQGNSA. Here the CDR3 DNA reads TGTGCCAGCAGCTCGACAGGGGGATATGGCTACACCTTC. Protein product: CASSSTGGYGYTF.